This T cell receptor beta chain was identified during a study of T cell repertoires in cytomegalovirus infection. Background on the study: The authors relied on CMV epitopes, both recently identified HLA-C-restricted and well-studied HLA-B-restricted. General study results and limits: The cumulative frequency of public TCR beta families distinguished individuals who carried CMV together with the relevant HLA.

Germline V gene lookup returns CDR1 MNHNS and CDR2 SASEGT. The CDR3 extends over 15 amino acids. With V trimmed by 4 bases and J by 7 bases, 3 bases remained unmatched. TCRdb ran MiXCR on the reads and lists one entry per CDR3 protein. The sample lists about 700,000 distinct CDR3 sequences; roughly a third were seen once. This clonotype occurred a few times. No antigen is known for it. This sequence originates from a human donor in good health (CMV status not recorded). Some clones in this sample may be carry-over from other donors' samples. Sequenced material: cultured PBMCs, taken from culture after CMV antigen stimulation. The chain has TRBV6-1 and TRBJ2-2, with 13 bases aligning to TRBD2. The CDR3 nucleotides are TGTGCCAGCAGTGTGGGACTAGCGGGACGCGGGGAGCTGTTTTTT. Protein: CASSVGLAGRGELFF.